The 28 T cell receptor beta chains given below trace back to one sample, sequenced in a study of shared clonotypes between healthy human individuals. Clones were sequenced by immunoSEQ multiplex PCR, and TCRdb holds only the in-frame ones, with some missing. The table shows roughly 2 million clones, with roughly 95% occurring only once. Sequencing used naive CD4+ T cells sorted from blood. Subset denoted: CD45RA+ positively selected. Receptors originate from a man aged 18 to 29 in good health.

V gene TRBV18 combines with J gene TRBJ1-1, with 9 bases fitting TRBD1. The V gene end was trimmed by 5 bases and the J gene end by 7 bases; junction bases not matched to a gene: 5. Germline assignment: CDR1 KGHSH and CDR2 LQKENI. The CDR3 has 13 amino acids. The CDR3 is CASSNRQGDEAFF. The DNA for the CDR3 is TGTGCCAGCTCAAATCGACAGGGGGATGAAGCTTTCTTT.

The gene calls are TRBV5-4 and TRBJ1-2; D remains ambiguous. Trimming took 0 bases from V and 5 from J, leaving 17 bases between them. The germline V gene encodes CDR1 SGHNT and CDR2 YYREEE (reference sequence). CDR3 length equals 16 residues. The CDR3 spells CASSLELRTMVYGYTF. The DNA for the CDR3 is TGTGCCAGCAGCTTGGAACTGAGGACTATGGTTTATGGCTACACCTTC.

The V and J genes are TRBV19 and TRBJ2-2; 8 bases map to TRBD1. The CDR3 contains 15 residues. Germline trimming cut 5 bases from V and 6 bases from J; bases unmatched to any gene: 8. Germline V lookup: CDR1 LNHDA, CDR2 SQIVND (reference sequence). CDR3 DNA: TGTGCCAGTAGTCCCGGACAGGGCGAATCCGGGGAGCTGTTTTTT. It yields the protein CASSPGQGESGELFF.

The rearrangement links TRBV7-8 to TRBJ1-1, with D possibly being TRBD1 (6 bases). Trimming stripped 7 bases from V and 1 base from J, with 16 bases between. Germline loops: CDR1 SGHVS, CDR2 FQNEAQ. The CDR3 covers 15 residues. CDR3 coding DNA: TGTGCCAGCAAAAGAAGGGGGGGATCGAACACTGAAGCTTTCTTT. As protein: CASKRRGGSNTEAFF.

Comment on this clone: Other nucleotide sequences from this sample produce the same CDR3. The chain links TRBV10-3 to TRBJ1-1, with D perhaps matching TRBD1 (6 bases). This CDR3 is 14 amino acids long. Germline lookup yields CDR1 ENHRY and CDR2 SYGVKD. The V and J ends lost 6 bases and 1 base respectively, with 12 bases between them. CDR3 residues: CAISEQTGNTEAFF. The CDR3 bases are TGTGCCATCAGCGAACAGACAGGGAACACTGAAGCTTTCTTT.

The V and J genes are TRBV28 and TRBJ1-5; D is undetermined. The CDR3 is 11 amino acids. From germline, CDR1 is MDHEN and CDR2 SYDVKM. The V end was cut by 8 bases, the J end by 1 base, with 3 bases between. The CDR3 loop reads CASGSNQPQHF. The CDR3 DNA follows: TGTGCCAGCGGGAGCAATCAGCCCCAGCATTTT.

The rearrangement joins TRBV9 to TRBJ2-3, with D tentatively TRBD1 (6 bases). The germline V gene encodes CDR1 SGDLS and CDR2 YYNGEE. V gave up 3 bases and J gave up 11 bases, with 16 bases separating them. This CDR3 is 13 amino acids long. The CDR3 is CASSAPQGFGQYF. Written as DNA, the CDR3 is TGTGCCAGCAGCGCCCCGCAGGGGTTTGGGCAGTATTTT.

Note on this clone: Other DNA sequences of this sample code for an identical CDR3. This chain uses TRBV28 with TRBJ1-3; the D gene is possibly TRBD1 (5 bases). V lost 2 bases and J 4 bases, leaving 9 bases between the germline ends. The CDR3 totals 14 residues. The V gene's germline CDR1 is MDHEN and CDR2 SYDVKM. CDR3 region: CASSLQGVGNTIYF. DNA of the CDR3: TGTGCCAGCAGTTTACAGGGAGTCGGAAACACCATATATTTT.

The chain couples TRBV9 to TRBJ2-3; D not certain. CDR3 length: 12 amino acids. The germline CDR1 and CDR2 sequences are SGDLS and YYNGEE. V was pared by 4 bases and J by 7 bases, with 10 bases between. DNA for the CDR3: TGTGCCAGCAGCAACCCACCAAATACGCAGTATTTT. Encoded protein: CASSNPPNTQYF.

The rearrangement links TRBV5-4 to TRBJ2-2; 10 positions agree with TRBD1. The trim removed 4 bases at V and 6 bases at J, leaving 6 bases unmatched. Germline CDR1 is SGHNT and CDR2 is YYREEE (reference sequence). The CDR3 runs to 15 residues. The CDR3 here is CASSLGQGKSGELFF. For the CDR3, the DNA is TGTGCCAGCAGCCTGGGACAGGGGAAGTCCGGGGAGCTGTTTTTT.

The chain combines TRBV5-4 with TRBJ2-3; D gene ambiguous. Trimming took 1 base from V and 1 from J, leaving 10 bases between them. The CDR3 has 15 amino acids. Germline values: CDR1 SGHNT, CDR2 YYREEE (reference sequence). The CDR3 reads CASSLPGQGTDTQYF. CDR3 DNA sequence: TGTGCCAGCAGCTTGCCCGGCCAGGGCACAGATACGCAGTATTTT.

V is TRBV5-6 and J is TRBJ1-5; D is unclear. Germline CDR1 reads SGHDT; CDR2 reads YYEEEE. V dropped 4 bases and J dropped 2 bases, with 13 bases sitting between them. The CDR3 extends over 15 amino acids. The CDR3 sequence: CASSPGWGGNQPQHF. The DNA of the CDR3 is TGTGCCAGCAGCCCCGGCTGGGGAGGCAATCAGCCCCAGCATTTT. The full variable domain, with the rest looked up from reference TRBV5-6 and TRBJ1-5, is DAGVTQSPTHLIKTRGQQVTLRCSPKSGHDTVSWYQQALGQGPQFIFQYYEEEERQRGNFPDRFSGHQFPNYSSELNVNALLLGDSALYLCASSPGWGGNQPQHFGDGTRLSIL.

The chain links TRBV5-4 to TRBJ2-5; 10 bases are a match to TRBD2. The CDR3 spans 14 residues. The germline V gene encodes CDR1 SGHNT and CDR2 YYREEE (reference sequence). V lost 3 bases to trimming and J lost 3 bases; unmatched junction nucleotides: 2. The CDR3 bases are TGTGCCAGCAGCTGGGGACTAGCGAAAGAGACCCAGTACTTC. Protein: CASSWGLAKETQYF.

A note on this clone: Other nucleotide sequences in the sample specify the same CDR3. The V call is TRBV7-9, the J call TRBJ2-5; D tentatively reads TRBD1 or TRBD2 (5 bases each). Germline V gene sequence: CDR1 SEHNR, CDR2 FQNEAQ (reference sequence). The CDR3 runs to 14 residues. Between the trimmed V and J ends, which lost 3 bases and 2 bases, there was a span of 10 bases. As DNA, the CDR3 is TGTGCCAGCAGCTTCGGGGCAGTTCAAGAGACCCAGTACTTC. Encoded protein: CASSFGAVQETQYF. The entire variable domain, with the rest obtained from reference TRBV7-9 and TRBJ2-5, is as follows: DTGVSQNPRHKITKRGQNVTFRCDPISEHNRLYWYRQTLGQGPEFLTYFQNEAQLEKSRLLSDRFSAERPKGSFSTLEIQRTEQGDSAMYLCASSFGAVQETQYFGPGTRLLVL.

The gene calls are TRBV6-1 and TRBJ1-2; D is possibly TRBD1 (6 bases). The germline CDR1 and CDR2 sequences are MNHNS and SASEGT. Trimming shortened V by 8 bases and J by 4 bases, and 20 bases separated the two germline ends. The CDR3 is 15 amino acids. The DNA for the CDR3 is TGTGCCAGCGGGAGGGGGGCCCTAGGAGGCTATGGCTACACCTTC. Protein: CASGRGALGGYGYTF.

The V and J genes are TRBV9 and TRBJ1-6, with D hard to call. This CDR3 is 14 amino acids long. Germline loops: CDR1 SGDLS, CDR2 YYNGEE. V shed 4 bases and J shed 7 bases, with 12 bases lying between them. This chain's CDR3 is CASSTGEANSPLHF. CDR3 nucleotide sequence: TGTGCCAGCAGCACTGGTGAAGCCAATTCACCCCTCCACTTT.

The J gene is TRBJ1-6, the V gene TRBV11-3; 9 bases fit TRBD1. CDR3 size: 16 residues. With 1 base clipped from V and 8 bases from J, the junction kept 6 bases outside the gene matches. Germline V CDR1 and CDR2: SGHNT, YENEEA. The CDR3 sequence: CASSLGTGVEDSPLHF. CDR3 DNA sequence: TGTGCCAGCAGCTTAGGGACAGGGGTTGAAGATTCACCCCTCCACTTT.

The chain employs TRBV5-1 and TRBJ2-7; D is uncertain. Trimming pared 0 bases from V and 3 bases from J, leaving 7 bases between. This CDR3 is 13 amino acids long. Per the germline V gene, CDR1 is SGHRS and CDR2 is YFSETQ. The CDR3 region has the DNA TGCGCCAGCAGCTTGGGTTCCGACTACGAGCAGTACTTC. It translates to CASSLGSDYEQYF.

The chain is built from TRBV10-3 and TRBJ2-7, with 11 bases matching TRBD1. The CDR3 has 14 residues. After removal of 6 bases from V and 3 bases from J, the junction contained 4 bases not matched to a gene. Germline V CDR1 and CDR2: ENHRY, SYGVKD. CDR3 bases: TGTGCCATCAGCCCGGGACAGGGGGTCTACGAGCAGTACTTC. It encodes CAISPGQGVYEQYF.

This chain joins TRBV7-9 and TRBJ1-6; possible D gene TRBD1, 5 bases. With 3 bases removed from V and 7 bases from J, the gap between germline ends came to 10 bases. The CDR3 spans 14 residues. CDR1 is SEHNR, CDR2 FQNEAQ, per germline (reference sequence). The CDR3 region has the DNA TGTGCCAGCAGCTTCAGGGAAGGCAATTCACCCCTCCACTTT. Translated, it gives CASSFREGNSPLHF.

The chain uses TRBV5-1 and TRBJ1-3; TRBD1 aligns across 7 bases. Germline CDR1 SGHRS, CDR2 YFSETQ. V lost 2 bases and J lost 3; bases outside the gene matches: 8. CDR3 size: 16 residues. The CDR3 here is CASSLSGTAFGNTIYF. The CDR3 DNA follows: TGCGCCAGCAGCTTATCCGGGACAGCGTTTGGAAACACCATATATTTT. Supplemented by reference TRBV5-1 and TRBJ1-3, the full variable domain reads KAGVTQTPRYLIKTRGQQVTLSCSPISGHRSVSWYQQTPGQGLQFLFEYFSETQRNKGNFPGRFSGRQFSNSRSEMNVSTLELGDSALYLCASSLSGTAFGNTIYFGEGSWLTVV.

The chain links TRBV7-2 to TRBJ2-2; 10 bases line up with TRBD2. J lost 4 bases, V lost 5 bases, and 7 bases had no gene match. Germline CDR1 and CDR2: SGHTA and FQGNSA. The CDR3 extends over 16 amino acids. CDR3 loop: CASSRASGGFTGELFF. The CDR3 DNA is TGTGCCAGCAGCAGGGCTAGCGGGGGTTTCACCGGGGAGCTGTTTTTT.

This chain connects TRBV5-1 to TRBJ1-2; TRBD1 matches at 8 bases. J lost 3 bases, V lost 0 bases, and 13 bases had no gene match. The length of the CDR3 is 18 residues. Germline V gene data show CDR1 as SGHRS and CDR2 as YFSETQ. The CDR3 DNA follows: TGCGCCAGCAGCTTGGTCGGTGCAGGGGGCGCGGTTGACTATGGCTACACCTTC. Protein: CASSLVGAGGAVDYGYTF.

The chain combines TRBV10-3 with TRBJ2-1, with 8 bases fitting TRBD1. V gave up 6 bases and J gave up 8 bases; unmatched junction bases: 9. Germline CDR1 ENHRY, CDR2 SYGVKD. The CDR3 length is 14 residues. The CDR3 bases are TGTGCCATCAGACGACAGGGGTCCGGCTATGAGCAGTTCTTC. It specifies CAIRRQGSGYEQFF.

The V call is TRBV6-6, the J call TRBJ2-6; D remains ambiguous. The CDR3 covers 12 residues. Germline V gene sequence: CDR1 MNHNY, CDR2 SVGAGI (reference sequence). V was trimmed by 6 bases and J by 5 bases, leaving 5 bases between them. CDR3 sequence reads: CASSLRANVLTF. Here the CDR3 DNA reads TGTGCCAGCAGCCTTAGGGCCAACGTCCTGACTTTC.

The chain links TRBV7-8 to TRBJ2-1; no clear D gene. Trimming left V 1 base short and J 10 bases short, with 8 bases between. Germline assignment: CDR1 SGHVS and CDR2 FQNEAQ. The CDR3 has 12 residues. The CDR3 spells CASSLGDFEQFF. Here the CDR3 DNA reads TGTGCCAGCAGCTTAGGGGATTTCGAGCAGTTCTTC.

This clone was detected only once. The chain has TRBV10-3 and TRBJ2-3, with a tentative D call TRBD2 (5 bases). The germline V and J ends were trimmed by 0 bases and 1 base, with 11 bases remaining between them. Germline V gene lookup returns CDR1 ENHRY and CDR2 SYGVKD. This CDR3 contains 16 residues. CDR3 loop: CAISESGVRGTDTQYF. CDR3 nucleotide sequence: TGTGCCATCAGTGAGTCTGGCGTGAGGGGCACAGATACGCAGTATTTT.

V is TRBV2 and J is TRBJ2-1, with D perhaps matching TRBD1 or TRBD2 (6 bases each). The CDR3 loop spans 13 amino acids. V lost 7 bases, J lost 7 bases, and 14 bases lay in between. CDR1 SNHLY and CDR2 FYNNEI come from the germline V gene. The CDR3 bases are TGTGCCAGCATGAGGGGGGAGATGAATGAGCAGTTCTTC. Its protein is CASMRGEMNEQFF.